Listed here are 5 T cell receptor beta chains from one sample, sequenced in a study of shared clonotypes between healthy human individuals. TCRdb's copy holds only in-frame clones and misses some; the assay was immunoSEQ multiplex PCR. The sample lists 2.5 million or so clones; around 94% were seen once. Source material: naive CD4+ T cells sorted from blood. Subset described: CD45RA+ positively selected. The receptors originated from a man in his late teens or twenties in good health.

The chain employs TRBV5-6 and TRBJ2-1; TRBD2 matches 15 bases. The CDR3 is 17 residues long. The V segment lost 0 bases and the J segment 4 bases; nucleotides outside the gene matches: 2. The germline V gene encodes CDR1 SGHDT and CDR2 YYEEEE. The CDR3 spells CASSLGTSGRAYNEQFF. The CDR3 DNA is TGTGCCAGCAGCTTGGGGACTAGCGGGAGGGCGTACAATGAGCAGTTCTTC.

The chain uses TRBV9 and TRBJ2-1, with 10 positions matching TRBD2. V trimming: 4 bases; J trimming: 2 bases; junction bases outside the gene matches: 6. In germline, CDR1 is SGDLS, CDR2 YYNGEE. The CDR3 totals 16 residues. The CDR3 reads CASSSGLADTYNEQFF. The CDR3 DNA sequence: TGTGCCAGCAGCTCAGGACTAGCGGACACCTACAATGAGCAGTTCTTC.

The chain is built from TRBV10-1 and TRBJ2-1; D tentatively fits TRBD1 or TRBD2 (6 bases each). This CDR3 has 13 amino acids. Deletions cut 5 bases from V and 6 bases from J, with 11 bases between. Germline CDR1 is WNHNN and CDR2 is SYGVQD (reference sequence). CDR3: CASSLGGSNEQFF. CDR3 DNA: TGCGCCAGCAGTCTGGGGGGCTCCAATGAGCAGTTCTTC.

On this clone: Other DNA sequences from this sample encode an identical CDR3 as well. CDR3 nucleotide sequence: TGCAGTGCCCCGAGGGGGGATACGCAGTATTTT. The encoded protein is CSAPRGDTQYF. The gene calls are TRBV20-1 and TRBJ2-3, with D possibly matching TRBD1 (6 bases). CDR3 length equals 11 residues. Germline V gives CDR1 DFQATT, CDR2 SNEGSKA (reference sequence). Between the trimmed V and J ends, which lost 6 bases and 6 bases, there was a span of 10 bases.

The gene calls are TRBV19 and TRBJ2-5; D might be TRBD1 or TRBD2, each matching 5 bases. Germline assignment: CDR1 LNHDA and CDR2 SQIVND (reference sequence). The CDR3 runs 14 residues. Trimming took 4 bases from V and 8 from J, leaving 17 bases between them. The CDR3 spells CASSTRDPGQTQYF. CDR3 sequence (DNA): TGTGCCAGTAGTACACGGGACCCTGGGCAAACCCAGTACTTC.